The entry below describes one T cell receptor delta chain. Its antigen target is currently unknown. With only one base between it and a far larger clone, this is likely a read error. The data derive from a study of gammadelta T cells in human blood (TCRdb year 2020). The protocol used for the library was RT-PCR. TCRdb records Illumina MiSeq as the sequencer. TCRdb reran clone calling on the public reads with CATT; rows sharing one DNA sequence were then combined. The sample table records around 250 delta-chain clones; roughly 11% of these occur just once. Clones ranked in the top ten supply under 45% of the sample. The germline V gene supplies CDR1 GEAIGNYY and CDR2 EKD. Reading from cysteine to phenylalanine, the CDR3 counts 22 amino acids. Only CDR3 DNA is held: 66 bases, read in frame from base 1. Results the study describes overall, beyond this receptor: In the study, polyclonal expansion of innate gamma-delta T cells immediately after birth was reported to appear to be driven by microbial exposure.

The sequence joins TRDV2 to TRDJ3, with 7 middle bases fitting TRDD3. The J gene, absent from TCRdb, was called here by matching the DNA to germline. The source material was Vgamma9Vdelta2 gamma-delta T cells from infant blood. This TCR came from a human donor. The CDR3 sequence is CACDTALSPGGRSSWATRQMFF. The DNA sequence reads TGTGCCTGTGACACCGCATTAAGCCCTGGGGGCCGCAGCTCCTGGGCCACCCGACAGATGTTTTTC.